The 9 T cell receptor beta chains presented below share a single source sample, sequenced in a study of blood T cell repertoires in COVID-19. Measured with immunoSEQ multiplex PCR; TCRdb has only the in-frame clones, and not every one. The table has more than 95,000 clones, 75% to 85% seen once; the top ten hold 4% to 5.5%. The source material was peripheral blood. The receptors shown here come from a man between 60 and 70 years old with acute or convalescent COVID-19.

The chain recombines TRBV7-3 with TRBJ1-6; D is perhaps TRBD1 (5 bases). Germline V gene data show CDR1 as SGHTA and CDR2 as FQGTGA. The CDR3 runs to 13 residues. V was clipped by 5 bases and J by 10 bases, with 12 bases between them. The CDR3 reads CASSLGTQSPLHF. The CDR3 bases are TGTGCCAGCAGCCTCGGGACTCAATCACCCCTCCACTTT.

A few counts support this clone. The rearrangement links TRBV9 to TRBJ2-5, with TRBD2 matching over 8 bases. CDR1 and CDR2 from the germline V gene are SGDLS and YYNGEE. The CDR3 spans 16 residues. Trimming took 4 bases from V and 2 from J; bases not matched to a gene: 10. The CDR3 sequence: CASSSQGLGLQETQYF. The DNA for the CDR3 is TGTGCCAGCAGCTCACAGGGACTAGGGTTACAAGAGACCCAGTACTTC. Full variable domain (outside the CDR3, taken from reference TRBV9 and TRBJ2-5): DSGVTQTPKHLITATGQRVTLRCSPRSGDLSVYWYQQSLDQGLQFLIQYYNGEERAKGNILERFSAQQFPDLHSELNLSSLELGDSALYFCASSSQGLGLQETQYFGPGTRLLVL.

J is TRBJ1-4 and V is TRBV7-9; the D gene is possibly TRBD1 (5 bases). The CDR3 has 13 amino acids. CDR1 is SEHNR and CDR2 is FQNEAQ in the germline V gene (reference sequence). Trimming took 1 base from V and 7 from J, leaving 7 bases between them. The CDR3: CASSLGRVEKLFF. CDR3 coding DNA: TGTGCCAGCAGCTTAGGCAGGGTTGAAAAACTGTTTTTT.

This clone was observed a handful of times. The chain links TRBV6-1 to TRBJ2-1; D is unclear. Trimming shortened V by 1 base and J by 1 base, and 8 bases separated the two germline ends. Germline CDR1 is MNHNS and CDR2 is SASEGT. This CDR3 region has 15 residues. CDR3 in amino acids: CASSEDSPSYNEQFF. The CDR3 DNA is TGTGCCAGCAGTGAAGACTCCCCTTCCTACAATGAGCAGTTCTTC.

The rearrangement joins TRBV4-1 to TRBJ1-5; 12 bases agree with TRBD1. Germline V gives CDR1 MGHRA, CDR2 YSYEKL. Trimming at V came to 3 bases and at J to 6 bases, leaving 3 bases not matched to a gene. This CDR3 is 15 amino acids long. The CDR3 nucleotides read TGCGCCAGCAGCCAGGGACAGGGGGCGGGTCAGCCCCAGCATTTT. Amino acids: CASSQGQGAGQPQHF.

The rearrangement links TRBV30 to TRBJ1-2; 9 bases are shared with TRBD1. V shed 2 bases, J shed 7 bases, and the junction held 5 bases outside the gene matches. The CDR3 is 13 amino acids. Germline CDR1 reads GTSNPN; CDR2 reads SVGIG (reference sequence). CDR3 bases: TGTGCCTGGAGTAGCGGGACAGGGCGTGGCTACACCTTC. Protein sequence: CAWSSGTGRGYTF.

This chain joins TRBV19 and TRBJ1-1; D unclear. CDR1 is LNHDA, CDR2 SQIVND, per germline (reference sequence). The V end lost 10 bases, the J end lost 2 bases, and 8 bases lay between the germline ends. This CDR3 spans 11 amino acids. CDR3 sequence reads: CAIRLNTEAFF. CDR3 sequence (DNA): TGTGCCATCCGCCTAAACACTGAAGCTTTCTTT.

The chain couples TRBV30 to TRBJ2-3; D is perhaps TRBD2 (6 bases). The V end lost 8 bases, the J end lost 2 bases, and 8 bases lay between the germline ends. The V gene's germline CDR1 is GTSNPN and CDR2 SVGIG (reference sequence). The CDR3 has 11 residues. The CDR3 bases are TGTGCCGGCGGGAACACAGATACGCAGTATTTT. Amino acid sequence: CAGGNTDTQYF.

V and J are TRBV7-9 and TRBJ2-1, with D possibly matching TRBD2 (6 bases). V was clipped by 4 bases and J by 10 bases, with 8 bases between them. CDR3 length: 11 residues. Germline assignment: CDR1 SEHNR and CDR2 FQNEAQ (reference sequence). CDR3 sequence: CASSSGLEQFF. DNA of the CDR3: TGTGCCAGCAGCTCCGGACTAGAGCAGTTCTTC.